This TCR beta chain is from a study of T cell repertoires in cytomegalovirus infection. In the study overall: CMV infection together with matching HLA type was indicated by public TCR beta signatures.

The V and J ends lost 3 bases and 5 bases, in that order; junction bases with no gene match: 7. CDR3 length equals 16 residues. Germline V gene lookup returns CDR1 MDHEN and CDR2 SYDVKM. This clonotype was seen a handful of times. Each CDR3 protein gets one entry after TCRdb re-called the reads with MiXCR. The sample shows 230,000 or so distinct CDR3 sequences, about a sixth of them seen only once. This sequence joins TRBV28 and TRBJ2-2; 9 bases line up with TRBD1. The sample consisted of CD8+ T cells from PBMCs. The source of this sequence is a human donor in good health (CMV status not recorded). Some clones in this sample may be carry-over from other donors' samples. CDR3 bases: TGTGCCAGCAGTTTCGATGGACAGGGGAATACCGGGGAGCTGTTTTTT. Amino acids: CASSFDGQGNTGELFF.